These 18 T cell receptor beta chains originate from one sample sequenced in a study of identical twins' blood T cells. From the 5' RACE reads, TCRdb called clonotypes with MiXCR, one entry per CDR3 protein. Altogether a few hundred thousand distinct CDR3 sequences are present, 28% being singletons, with the ten largest covering around 5.6%. The sample was PBMCs. All receptors come from a woman aged 18-49 years in good health.

The chain joins TRBV7-9 to TRBJ2-6; no clear D. V shed 1 base and J shed 0 bases, with 7 bases lying between them. The germline gives CDR1 SEHNR, CDR2 FQNEAQ (reference sequence). CDR3 length: 16 amino acids. As DNA, the CDR3 is TGTGCCAGCAGCTTAGGAACACTCTCTGGGGCCAACGTCCTGACTTTC. Encoded protein: CASSLGTLSGANVLTF.

The V and J genes are TRBV11-2 and TRBJ1-1; D gene ambiguous. The germline CDR1 and CDR2 sequences are SGHAT and FQNNGV. The CDR3 is 13 residues long. V was shortened by 3 bases and J by 1 base, with 6 bases between the two germline ends. The CDR3 sequence is CASSFYWNTEAFF. DNA of the CDR3: TGTGCCAGCAGCTTTTACTGGAACACTGAAGCTTTCTTT.

In regard to this clonotype: This may be a read error, as it is one base from a much larger clone. The CDR3 sequence is CASSLNFRTTEAFF. DNA for the CDR3: TGTGCCAGCAGCTTGAACTTCCGGACCACTGAAGCTTTCTTT. V gene TRBV5-4 combines with J gene TRBJ1-1; unclear D gene. The germline CDR1 and CDR2 sequences are SGHNT and YYREEE (reference sequence). With 1 base removed from V and 4 bases from J, the gap between germline ends came to 11 bases. This CDR3 has 14 residues.

This chain connects TRBV29-1 to TRBJ2-2; 9 nucleotides align to TRBD1. Per the germline V gene, CDR1 is SQVTM and CDR2 is ANQGSEA. The CDR3 is made up of 16 amino acids. V shed 7 bases, J shed 2 bases, and the junction held 11 bases outside the gene matches. The CDR3 region is CSAARGTGSNTGELFF. The CDR3 DNA follows: TGCAGCGCCGCTCGGGGGACAGGGTCCAACACCGGGGAGCTGTTTTTT.

This clonotype was detected a few times. The V call is TRBV6-1, the J call TRBJ1-2, with D possibly being TRBD1 (5 bases). Germline lookup yields CDR1 MNHNS and CDR2 SASEGT. This CDR3 region has 15 residues. Trimming left V 5 bases short and J 0 bases short, with 13 bases between. CDR3 DNA sequence: TGTGCCAGCAGTTTGCGACAGACAGCTAACTATGGCTACACCTTC. Its translation is CASSLRQTANYGYTF.

Comment on this clonotype: An end of the junction differs from the germline gene, which may be a read error. V is TRBV19 and J is TRBJ1-1; 7 bases fit TRBD1. Germline lookup yields CDR1 LNHDA and CDR2 SQIVND (reference sequence). The length of the CDR3 is 15 residues. The CDR3, as DNA: TGTGCCAGTAAGTGGGGGACAGCCATGAACACTGAAGCTTCCTTT. Residues: CASKWGTAMNTEASF.

The V gene is TRBV29-1, the J gene TRBJ2-1; 12 bases match TRBD2. The J segment lost 9 bases and the V segment lost 2 bases, leaving 8 bases of the junction unmatched. This CDR3 comprises 15 residues. Germline V gene sequence: CDR1 SQVTM, CDR2 ANQGSEA. Here the CDR3 reads CSVETLAGGLGEQFF. CDR3 DNA: TGCAGCGTTGAAACGCTAGCGGGGGGGCTGGGTGAGCAGTTCTTC.

V gene TRBV7-2 combines with J gene TRBJ2-6, with D perhaps assigned TRBD1 or TRBD2 (5 bases each). V lost 4 bases and J lost 0, with 10 bases in between. Germline values: CDR1 SGHTA, CDR2 FQGNSA. This CDR3 region has 16 residues. The CDR3 nucleotides read TGTGCCAGCAGCTCGGGGACCCGCTCTGGGGCCAACGTCCTGACTTTC. It encodes CASSSGTRSGANVLTF.

This chain uses TRBV6-2 or TRBV6-3 with TRBJ1-6; D not resolved. Germline values: CDR1 MNHEY, CDR2 SVGEGT. Between the trimmed V and J ends, which lost 1 base and 11 bases, there was a span of 15 bases. The CDR3 totals 15 residues. The CDR3 sequence: CASSYYPGGYTPLHF. Written as DNA, the CDR3 is TGTGCCAGCAGTTACTACCCCGGCGGTTATACACCCCTCCACTTT.

In regard to this clonotype: Since a much larger clone is just one base distant, this may be a read error. V is TRBV7-2 and J is TRBJ2-1, with unresolved D. This CDR3 is built from 14 residues. Germline V gives CDR1 SGHTA, CDR2 FQGNSA. Trimming took off 1 base at V and 3 bases at J, with 7 bases between the two ends. CDR3 amino acids: CASSLGLIYNEQFF. CDR3 bases: TGTGCCAGCAGCTTAGGGCTAATCTACAATGAGCAGTTCTTC.

The table lists this clonotype with a few counts. V is TRBV2 and J is TRBJ2-1; 9 bases match TRBD2. CDR3 length equals 14 residues. Unmatched junction bases numbered 7, after V lost 8 bases and J lost 5 bases. Per germline, CDR1 SNHLY and CDR2 FYNNEI. In nucleotides, the CDR3 is TGTGCCAGCCTAAAGCGGGAGGATCACAATGAGCAGTTCTTC. This translates into CASLKREDHNEQFF.

This clonotype was observed a handful of times. This sequence joins TRBV5-4 and TRBJ1-1; D might be TRBD1 (5 bases). Germline lookup yields CDR1 SGHNT and CDR2 YYREEE (reference sequence). Trimming took 2 bases from V and 3 from J, leaving 14 bases between them. This CDR3 contains 15 residues. DNA of the CDR3: TGTGCCAGCAGCTTAAAGGGGCCGGGGGACACTGAAGCTTTCTTT. This translates into CASSLKGPGDTEAFF.

This clonotype was detected many times. The chain links TRBV10-3 to TRBJ2-1; tentatively, D is TRBD2 (6 bases). From germline, CDR1 is ENHRY and CDR2 SYGVKD. This CDR3 has 13 amino acids. V lost 3 bases to trimming and J lost 6 bases, with 9 bases between them. This CDR3 is CAISDSGGNEQFF. The CDR3 nucleotides read TGTGCCATCAGTGACTCCGGGGGCAATGAGCAGTTCTTC.

In its sample, this clonotype was seen a few times. This chain connects TRBV20-1 to TRBJ2-5, with TRBD1 as a possible D gene (5 bases). Germline V gene lookup returns CDR1 DFQATT and CDR2 SNEGSKA (reference sequence). This CDR3 is built from 13 residues. The germline V and J ends were trimmed by 5 bases and 4 bases, with 14 bases remaining between them. CDR3 sequence (DNA): TGCAGTGCTTGGGGCAGGACGAGAGAGACCCAGTACTTC. Protein product: CSAWGRTRETQYF.

The rearrangement joins TRBV29-1 to TRBJ1-2; 7 bases line up with TRBD1. V lost 8 bases and J lost 0; bases outside the gene matches: 3. Germline V gives CDR1 SQVTM, CDR2 ANQGSEA. This CDR3 region has 12 residues. The chain's CDR3 is CSQGTANYGYTF. As DNA, the CDR3 is TGCAGCCAGGGGACAGCTAACTATGGCTACACCTTC.

The V gene is TRBV20-1, the J gene TRBJ2-5; no clear D gene. Germline CDR1 reads DFQATT; CDR2 reads SNEGSKA (reference sequence). With 6 bases removed from V and 2 bases from J, the gap between germline ends came to 7 bases. The CDR3 spans 11 residues. CDR3 nucleotides: TGCAGTGCCAAGGGTCAAGAGACCCAGTACTTC. This gives the protein CSAKGQETQYF.

The rearrangement links TRBV2 to TRBJ2-7; no firm D call. The germline CDR1 and CDR2 sequences are SNHLY and FYNNEI. V was cut by 6 bases and J by 1 base, with 7 bases left in between. This CDR3 is 12 amino acids long. The CDR3 sequence is CASRVQSYEQYF. The CDR3 DNA is TGTGCCAGCAGAGTACAGTCCTACGAGCAGTACTTC.

The chain joins TRBV7-9 to TRBJ2-1, with a possible D match to TRBD2 (5 bases). This CDR3 comprises 13 residues. V lost 5 bases and J lost 4, with 9 bases in between. Germline loops: CDR1 SEHNR, CDR2 FQNEAQ (reference sequence). This CDR3 is CASSPRAYNEQFF. Here the CDR3 DNA reads TGTGCCAGCAGCCCGAGGGCATACAATGAGCAGTTCTTC.